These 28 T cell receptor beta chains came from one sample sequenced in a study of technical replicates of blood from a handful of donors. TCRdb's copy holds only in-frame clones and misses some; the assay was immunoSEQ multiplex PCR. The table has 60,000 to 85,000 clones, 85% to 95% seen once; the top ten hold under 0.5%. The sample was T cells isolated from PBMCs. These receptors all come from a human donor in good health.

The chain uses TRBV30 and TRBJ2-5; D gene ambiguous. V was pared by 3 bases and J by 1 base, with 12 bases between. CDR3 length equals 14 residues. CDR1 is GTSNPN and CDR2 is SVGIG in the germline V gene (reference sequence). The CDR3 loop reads CAWRRRGAQETQYF. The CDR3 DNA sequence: TGTGCCTGGAGAAGGCGTGGAGCCCAAGAGACCCAGTACTTC.

The CDR3: CASSKREGRETQYF. CDR3 DNA sequence: TGTGCCAGTAGTAAGCGGGAGGGGAGGGAGACCCAGTACTTC. The gene calls are TRBV19 and TRBJ2-5, with TRBD2 matching over 10 bases. CDR1 and CDR2 from the germline V gene are LNHDA and SQIVND (reference sequence). The CDR3 is made up of 14 amino acids. J lost 5 bases, V lost 4 bases, and 4 bases had no gene match.

CDR3 sequence reads: CASLSRGNRNEQFF. The CDR3 DNA reads as TGTGCCAGTCTGAGCAGGGGGAACCGCAATGAGCAGTTCTTC. The chain couples TRBV2 to TRBJ2-1, with 7 bases that match TRBD1. CDR3 size: 14 residues. Germline loops: CDR1 SNHLY, CDR2 FYNNEI. The V and J ends lost 9 bases and 6 bases, in that order; junction bases with no gene match: 11.

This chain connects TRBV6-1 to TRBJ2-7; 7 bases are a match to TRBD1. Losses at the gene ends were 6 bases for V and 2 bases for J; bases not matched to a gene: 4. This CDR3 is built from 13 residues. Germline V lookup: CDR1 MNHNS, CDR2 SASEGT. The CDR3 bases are TGTGCCAGCAGCCGAGGGACAGCCTACGAGCAGTACTTC. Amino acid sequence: CASSRGTAYEQYF.

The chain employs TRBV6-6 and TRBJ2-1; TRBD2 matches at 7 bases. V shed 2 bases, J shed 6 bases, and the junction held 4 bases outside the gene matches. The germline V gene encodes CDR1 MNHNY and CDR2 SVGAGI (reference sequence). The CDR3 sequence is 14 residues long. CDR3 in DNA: TGTGCCAGCAGTTACGGGAGGGTGTCCAATGAGCAGTTCTTC. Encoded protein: CASSYGRVSNEQFF.

Here the CDR3 DNA reads TGCGCCAGCAGTGAGACCAGCGGGAGGGGGTCCTACGAGCAGTACTTC. Protein product: CASSETSGRGSYEQYF. This sequence joins TRBV10-2 and TRBJ2-7, with 10 bases fitting TRBD2. Germline V gives CDR1 WSHSY, CDR2 SAAADI. Losses at the gene ends were 2 bases for V and 1 base for J; bases not matched to a gene: 5. The CDR3 covers 16 residues.

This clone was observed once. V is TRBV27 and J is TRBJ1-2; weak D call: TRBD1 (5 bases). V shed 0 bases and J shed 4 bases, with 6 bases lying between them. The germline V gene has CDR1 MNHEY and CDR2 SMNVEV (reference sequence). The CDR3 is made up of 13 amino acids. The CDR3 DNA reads TGTGCCAGCAGTTTATCCGGGGGCTATGGCTACACCTTC. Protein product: CASSLSGGYGYTF.

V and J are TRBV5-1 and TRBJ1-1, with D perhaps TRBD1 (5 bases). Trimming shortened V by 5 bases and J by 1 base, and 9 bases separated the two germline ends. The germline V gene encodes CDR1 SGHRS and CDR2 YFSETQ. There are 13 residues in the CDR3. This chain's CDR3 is CASRPTANTEAFF. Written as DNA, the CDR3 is TGCGCCAGCAGACCGACAGCGAACACTGAAGCTTTCTTT.

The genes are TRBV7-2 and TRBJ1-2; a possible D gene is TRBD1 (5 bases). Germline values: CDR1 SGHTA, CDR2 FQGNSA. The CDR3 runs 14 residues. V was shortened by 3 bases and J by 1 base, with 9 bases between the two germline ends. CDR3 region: CASSLTVLNYGYTF. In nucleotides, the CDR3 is TGTGCCAGCAGCTTGACAGTGCTTAACTATGGCTACACCTTC.

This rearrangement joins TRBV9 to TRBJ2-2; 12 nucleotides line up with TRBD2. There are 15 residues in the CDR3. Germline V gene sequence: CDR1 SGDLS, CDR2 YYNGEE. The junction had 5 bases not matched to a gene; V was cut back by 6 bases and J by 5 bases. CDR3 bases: TGTGCCAGCAATCTAGCGGGAGGGGGGACCGGGGAGCTGTTTTTT. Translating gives CASNLAGGGTGELFF.

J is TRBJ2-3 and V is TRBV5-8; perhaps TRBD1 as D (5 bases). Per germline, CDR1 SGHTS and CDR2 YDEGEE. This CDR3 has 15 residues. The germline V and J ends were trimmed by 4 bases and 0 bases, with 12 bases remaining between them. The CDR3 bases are TGTGCCAGCAGCCAAGGGGCGGTGAGCACAGATACGCAGTATTTT. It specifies CASSQGAVSTDTQYF. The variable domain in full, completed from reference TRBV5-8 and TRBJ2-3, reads EAGVTQSPTHLIKTRGQQATLRCSPISGHTSVYWYQQALGLGLQFLLWYDEGEERNRGNFPPRFSGRQFPNYSSELNVNALELEDSALYLCASSQGAVSTDTQYFGPGTRLTVL.

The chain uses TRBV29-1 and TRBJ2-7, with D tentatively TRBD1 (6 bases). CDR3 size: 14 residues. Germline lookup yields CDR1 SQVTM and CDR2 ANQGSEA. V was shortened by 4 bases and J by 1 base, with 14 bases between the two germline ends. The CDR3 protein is CSVVGSGASYEQYF. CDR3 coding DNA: TGCAGCGTTGTTGGATCAGGGGCTTCCTACGAGCAGTACTTC.

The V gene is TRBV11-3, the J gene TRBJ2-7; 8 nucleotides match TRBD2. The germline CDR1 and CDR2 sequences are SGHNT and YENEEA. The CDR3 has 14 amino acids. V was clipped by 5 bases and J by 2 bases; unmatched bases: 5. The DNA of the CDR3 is TGTGCCAGCAGCAGGACTAGCTCCGCCTACGAGCAGTACTTC. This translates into CASSRTSSAYEQYF.

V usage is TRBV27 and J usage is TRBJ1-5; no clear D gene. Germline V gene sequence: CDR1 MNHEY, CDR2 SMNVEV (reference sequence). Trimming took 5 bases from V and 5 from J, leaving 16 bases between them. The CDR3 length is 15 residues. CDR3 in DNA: TGTGCCAGCAGTCCAATTGGGTTGAGGGATCAGCCCCAGCATTTT. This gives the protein CASSPIGLRDQPQHF.

CDR3 DNA: TGTGCCAGCAGCTTTAAGAGGAGGGGAGATGGCTACACCTTC. Its translation is CASSFKRRGDGYTF. The chain recombines TRBV5-4 with TRBJ1-2; D is perhaps TRBD1 (5 bases). Between the trimmed V and J ends, which lost 2 bases and 6 bases, there was a span of 14 bases. CDR1 is SGHNT, CDR2 YYREEE, per germline (reference sequence). This CDR3 region has 14 residues.

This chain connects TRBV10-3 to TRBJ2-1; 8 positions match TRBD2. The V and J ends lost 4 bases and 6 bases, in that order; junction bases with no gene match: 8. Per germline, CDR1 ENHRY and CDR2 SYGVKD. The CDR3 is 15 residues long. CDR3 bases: TGTGCCATCAGTGGGATAGCGGGAACCTCCAATGAGCAGTTCTTC. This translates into CAISGIAGTSNEQFF.

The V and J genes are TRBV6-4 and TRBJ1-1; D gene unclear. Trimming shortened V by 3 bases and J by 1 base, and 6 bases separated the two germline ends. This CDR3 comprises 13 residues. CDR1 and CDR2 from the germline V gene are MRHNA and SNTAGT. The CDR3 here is CASSEEGNTEAFF. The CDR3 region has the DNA TGTGCCAGCAGTGAGGAGGGGAACACTGAAGCTTTCTTT.

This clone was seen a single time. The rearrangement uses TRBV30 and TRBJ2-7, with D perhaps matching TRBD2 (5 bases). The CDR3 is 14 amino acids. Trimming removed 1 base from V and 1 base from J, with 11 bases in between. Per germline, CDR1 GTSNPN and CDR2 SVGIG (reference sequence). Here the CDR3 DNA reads TGTGCCTGGAGTGAGGGTAGCGAGTCCTACGAGCAGTACTTC. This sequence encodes CAWSEGSESYEQYF.

The CDR3 DNA reads TGTGCCAGCAGCTGGGGACAGGCCTACGAGCAGTACTTC. The encoded protein is CASSWGQAYEQYF. The chain employs TRBV6-1 and TRBJ2-7, with 8 bases lining up with TRBD1. Per germline, CDR1 MNHNS and CDR2 SASEGT. Trimming cost V 6 bases and J 2 bases; bases outside gene matches: 3. The CDR3 extends over 13 amino acids.

The CDR3 is CASSVYRAYEQYF. CDR3 sequence (DNA): TGTGCCAGCAGTGTCTACAGGGCCTACGAGCAGTACTTC. This chain uses TRBV2 with TRBJ2-7; TRBD1 might be the D (6 bases). The V end was cut by 4 bases, the J end by 2 bases, with 9 bases between. CDR1 and CDR2 (germline): SNHLY, FYNNEI. The CDR3 runs 13 residues.

The CDR3 nucleotides read TGTGCCAGCAGTTCCCGACTAGCCGGCGTGTTCTTC. It is translated as CASSSRLAGVFF. The V gene is TRBV27, the J gene TRBJ2-1, with 7 bases lining up with TRBD2. V trimming: 4 bases; J trimming: 15 bases; junction bases outside the gene matches: 9. CDR3 size: 12 residues. Germline CDR1 reads MNHEY; CDR2 reads SMNVEV (reference sequence).

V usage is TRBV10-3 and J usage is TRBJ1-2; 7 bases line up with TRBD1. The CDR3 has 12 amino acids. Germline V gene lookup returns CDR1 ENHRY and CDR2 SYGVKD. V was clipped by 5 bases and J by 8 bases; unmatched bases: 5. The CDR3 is CAISRTGEGYTF. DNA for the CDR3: TGTGCCATCAGTCGTACAGGGGAGGGCTACACCTTC.

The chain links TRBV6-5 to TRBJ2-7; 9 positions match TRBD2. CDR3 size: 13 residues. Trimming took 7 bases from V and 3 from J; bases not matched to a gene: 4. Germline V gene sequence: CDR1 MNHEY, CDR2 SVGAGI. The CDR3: CASTPSGDYEQYF. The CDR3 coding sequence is TGTGCCAGCACGCCTAGCGGGGACTACGAGCAGTACTTC.

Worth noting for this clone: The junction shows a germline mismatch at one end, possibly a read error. The CDR3 is CASSVRGQTYYEQYF. CDR3 coding DNA: TGTGCTAGCAGCGTCAGGGGACAGACCTACTACGAGCAGTACTTC. The rearrangement uses TRBV7-7 and TRBJ2-7, with 7 nucleotides matching TRBD1. The CDR3 has 15 amino acids. CDR1 and CDR2 (germline): SSHAT, FNYEAQ (reference sequence).

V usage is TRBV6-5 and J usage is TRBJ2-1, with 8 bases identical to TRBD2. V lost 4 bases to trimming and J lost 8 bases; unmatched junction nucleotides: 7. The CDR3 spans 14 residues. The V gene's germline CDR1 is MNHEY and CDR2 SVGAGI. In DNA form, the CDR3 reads TGTGCCAGCAGTTTAGGGCGGGAGGCCGATGAGCAGTTCTTC. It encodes CASSLGREADEQFF.

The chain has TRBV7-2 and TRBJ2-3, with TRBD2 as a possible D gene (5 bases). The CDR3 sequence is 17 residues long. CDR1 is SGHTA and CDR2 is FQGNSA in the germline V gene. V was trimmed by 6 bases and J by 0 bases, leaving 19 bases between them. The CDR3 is CASSSTWTEASTDTQYF. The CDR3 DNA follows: TGTGCCAGCAGTTCCACCTGGACTGAGGCTAGCACAGATACGCAGTATTTT.

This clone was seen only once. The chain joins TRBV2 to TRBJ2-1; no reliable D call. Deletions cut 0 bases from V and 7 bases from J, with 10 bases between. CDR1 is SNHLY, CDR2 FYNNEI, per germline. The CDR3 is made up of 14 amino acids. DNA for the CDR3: TGTGCCAGCAGTGAAGCGAGAAAAATAAATGAGCAGTTCTTC. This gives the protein CASSEARKINEQFF. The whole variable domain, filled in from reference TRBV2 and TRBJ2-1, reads EPEVTQTPSHQVTQMGQEVILRCVPISNHLYFYWYRQILGQKVEFLVSFYNNEISEKSEIFDDQFSVERPDGSNFTLKIRSTKLEDSAMYFCASSEARKINEQFFGPGTRLTVL.

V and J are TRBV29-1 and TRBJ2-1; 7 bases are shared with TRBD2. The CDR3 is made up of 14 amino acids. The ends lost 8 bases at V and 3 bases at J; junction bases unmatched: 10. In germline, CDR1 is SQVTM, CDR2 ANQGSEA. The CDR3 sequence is CSTILAVVYNEQFF. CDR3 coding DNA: TGCAGCACTATTCTAGCGGTAGTCTACAATGAGCAGTTCTTC.